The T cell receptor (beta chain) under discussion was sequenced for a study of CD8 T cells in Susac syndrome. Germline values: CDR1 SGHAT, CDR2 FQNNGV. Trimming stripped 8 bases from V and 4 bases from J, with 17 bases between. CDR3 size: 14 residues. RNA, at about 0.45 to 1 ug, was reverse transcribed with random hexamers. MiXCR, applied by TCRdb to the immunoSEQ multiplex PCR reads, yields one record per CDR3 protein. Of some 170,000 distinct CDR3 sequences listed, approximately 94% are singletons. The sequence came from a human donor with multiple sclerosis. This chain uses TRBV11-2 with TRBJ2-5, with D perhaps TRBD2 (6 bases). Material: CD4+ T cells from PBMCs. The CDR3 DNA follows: TGTGCCAGCGACGAACCCTACGGGAGAGAGACCCAGTACTTC. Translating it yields CASDEPYGRETQYF.